This T cell receptor beta chain was sequenced for a study of blood T cells in healthy people across ages. This CDR3 is 16 amino acids long. Trimming cost V 4 bases and J 6 bases; bases outside gene matches: 17. Germline CDR1 reads SQVTM; CDR2 reads ANQGSEA. Study-level points and caveats: Estimated diversity across one million T cells was deemed an underestimate. TCR beta diversity correlated strongly with naive T cell percentage.

Alongside a J-beta primer mix, a sample-barcoded 5' primer served in a second PCR lasting roughly 6 to 12 cycles. TCRdb analysed the 5' RACE reads with MiXCR anew, one entry per CDR3 protein. The sample records around 800,000 distinct CDR3 sequences, about half being singletons. Each sample used at least 6 million PBMCs. This clonotype was seen at least ten times. Its specificity is not known. This chain connects TRBV29-1 to TRBJ2-7; TRBD2 matches 8 bases. Sequencing used blood. This TCR was recovered from an older man in good health. CDR3 sequence (DNA): TGCAGCGTTGTTAACTTGGCGGGAGGACCCCAGGGCGAGCAGTACTTC. This sequence encodes CSVVNLAGGPQGEQYF.